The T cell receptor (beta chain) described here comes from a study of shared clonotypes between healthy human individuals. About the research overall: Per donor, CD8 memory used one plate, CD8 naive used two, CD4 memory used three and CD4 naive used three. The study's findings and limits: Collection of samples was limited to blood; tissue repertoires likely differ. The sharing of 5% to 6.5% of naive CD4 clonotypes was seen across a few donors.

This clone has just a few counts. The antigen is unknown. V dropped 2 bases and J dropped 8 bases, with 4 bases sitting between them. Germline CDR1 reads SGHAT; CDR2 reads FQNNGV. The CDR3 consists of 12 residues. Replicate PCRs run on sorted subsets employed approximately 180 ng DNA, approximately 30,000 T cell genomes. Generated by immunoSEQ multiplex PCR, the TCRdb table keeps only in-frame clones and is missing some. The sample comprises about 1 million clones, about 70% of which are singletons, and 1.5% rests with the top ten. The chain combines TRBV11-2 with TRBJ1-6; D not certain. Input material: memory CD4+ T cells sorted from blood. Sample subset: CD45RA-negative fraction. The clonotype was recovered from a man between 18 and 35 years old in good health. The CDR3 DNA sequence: TGTGCCAGCAGCTTATTCGATTCACCCCTCCACTTT. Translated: CASSLFDSPLHF.